This T cell receptor beta chain was obtained from a study of cytomegalovirus exposure and HLA in healthy donors. Study-wide results and caveats: A reported reduction in N-insertions relative to the 666-donor mean was seen in an Asian-associated ancestry cluster in a later analysis.

V lost 1 base and J lost 9, with 10 bases in between. Looked up from germline, CDR1 is MGHRA and CDR2 is YSYEKL. CDR3 length equals 13 residues. To note about this clone: Its cognate antigen is unknown.

It was with 60 Vbeta and 13 Jbeta primers that the PCR ran. In the source study's methods: About 11 million of the about 80 million unique TCR beta chains counted in a later analysis were shared. Produced via immunoSEQ multiplex PCR; TCRdb's table is partial and in-frame only. From that table come the V and J calls and clone size; the DNA was used to work out D and trimming. This table has 150,000 or so clones, approximately 81% appearing once. Sequencing was performed on PBMCs. The sequence was collected from a man younger than 35 in good health and CMV-seronegative. The chain recombines TRBV4-1 with TRBJ2-1; D gene unclear. CDR3 nucleotide sequence: TGCGCCAGCAGCCAAGGAACTCCGGGTGAGCAGTTCTTC. This translates into CASSQGTPGEQFF.